This TCR beta chain was recovered during a study of T cells in Graves' hyperthyroidism and ophthalmopathy. TCR beta CDR3 regions were amplified from RNA. Researchers ran a first-round RT-PCR on the TCR CDR3 using the HTBI primer set. TCRdb re-derived calls from the multiplex PCR reads in MiXCR, one entry per CDR3 protein. This sample has 310,000 or so distinct CDR3 sequences, with approximately 15% found just once. The CDR3 runs to 17 residues. Germline CDR1 and CDR2: MNHEY and SVGAGI. V was pared by 3 bases and J by 2 bases, with 17 bases between. The specimen was blood. This sequence originates from a woman in her sixties with Graves' ophthalmopathy. The chain combines TRBV6-5 with TRBJ2-1, with a weak D call TRBD2 (5 bases). CDR3 loop: CASSYSGFSVPYNEQFF. CDR3 in DNA: TGTGCCAGCAGTTATTCGGGGTTTAGCGTTCCCTACAATGAGCAGTTCTTC.